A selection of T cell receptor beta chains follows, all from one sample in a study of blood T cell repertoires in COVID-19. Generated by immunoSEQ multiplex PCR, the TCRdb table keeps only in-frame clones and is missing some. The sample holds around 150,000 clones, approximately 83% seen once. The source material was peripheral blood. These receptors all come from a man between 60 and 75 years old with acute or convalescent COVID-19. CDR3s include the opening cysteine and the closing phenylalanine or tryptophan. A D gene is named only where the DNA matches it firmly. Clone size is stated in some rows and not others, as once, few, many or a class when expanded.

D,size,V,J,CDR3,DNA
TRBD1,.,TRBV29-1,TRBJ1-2,CSVDSGRGRAGYTF,TGCAGCGTTGACTCGGGCAGGGGGCGGGCTGGCTACACCTTC
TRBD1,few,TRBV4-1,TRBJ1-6,CASSQTTGPNSPLHF,TGCGCCAGCAGCCAGACGACAGGGCCTAATTCACCCCTCCACTTT
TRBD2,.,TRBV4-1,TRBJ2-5,CASRTLAGGQETQYF,TGCGCCAGCCGCACCTTAGCGGGAGGGCAAGAGACCCAGTACTTC
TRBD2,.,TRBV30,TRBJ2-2,CAWSVPQAGVAGELFF,TGTGCCTGGAGTGTACCCCAAGCGGGAGTGGCCGGGGAGCTGTTTTTT
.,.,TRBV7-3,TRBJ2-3,CASSLQGTDTQYF,TGTGCCAGCAGCTTACAGGGAACAGATACGCAGTATTTT
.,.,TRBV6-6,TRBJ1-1,CASSYVQGEAFF,TGTGCCAGCAGTTACGTCCAGGGGGAAGCTTTCTTT
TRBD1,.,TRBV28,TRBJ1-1,CATLNRGLRTEAFF,TGTGCCACTTTAAACAGGGGTTTACGGACTGAAGCTTTCTTT
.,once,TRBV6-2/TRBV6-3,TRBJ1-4,CASSYGGNRGGKLFF,TGTGCCAGCAGTTACGGCGGGAACCGAGGAGGAAAACTGTTTTTT
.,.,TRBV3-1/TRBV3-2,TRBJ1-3,CASSQVGVRGSRNTIYF,TGTGCCAGCAGCCAAGTGGGGGTGCGGGGCAGCCGAAACACCATATATTTT
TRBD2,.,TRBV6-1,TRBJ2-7,CASSDRASGRLYEQYF,TGTGCCAGCAGTGATAGAGCTAGCGGGAGGCTCTACGAGCAGTACTTC
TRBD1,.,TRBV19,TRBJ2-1,CASSAPGQGNNEQFF,TGTGCCAGTAGCGCACCGGGACAGGGTAACAATGAGCAGTTCTTC
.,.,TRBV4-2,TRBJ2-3,CASSQVRGADTQYF,TGTGCCAGCAGCCAAGTGCGGGGTGCAGATACGCAGTATTTT
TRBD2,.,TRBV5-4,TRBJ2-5,CASSHGLAGDETQYF,TGTGCCAGCAGCCACGGACTAGCGGGAGATGAGACCCAGTACTTC
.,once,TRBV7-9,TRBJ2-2,CASLRENTGELFF,TGTGCCAGCCTACGGGAGAACACCGGGGAGCTGTTTTTT
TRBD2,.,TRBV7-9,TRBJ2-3,CASRPASGSTDTQYF,TGTGCCAGCAGACCTGCTAGCGGGAGCACAGATACGCAGTATTTT
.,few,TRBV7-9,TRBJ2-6,CASSSGYAGANVLTF,TGTGCCAGCAGCTCAGGGTACGCTGGGGCCAACGTCCTGACTTTC
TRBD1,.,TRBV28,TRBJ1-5,CASSLHQAGGNQPQHF,TGTGCCAGCAGTCTCCACCAGGCAGGGGGGAATCAGCCCCAGCATTTT
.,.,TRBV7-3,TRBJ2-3,CASTRDNTDTQYF,TGTGCCAGCACCCGGGACAACACAGATACGCAGTATTTT
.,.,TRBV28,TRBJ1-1,CASSYRELEAFF,TGTGCCAGCAGTTACCGGGAGCTTGAAGCTTTCTTT
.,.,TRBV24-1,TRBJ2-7,CATNNAGLNEQYF,TGTGCCACCAACAATGCGGGGCTAAACGAGCAGTACTTC
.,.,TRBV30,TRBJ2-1,CAWSRYGSRNEQFF,TGTGCCTGGAGTCGGTACGGGAGCAGGAATGAGCAGTTCTTC
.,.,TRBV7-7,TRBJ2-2,CASSSLTGEGTGELFF,TGTGCCAGCAGCTCCCTGACAGGGGAGGGCACCGGGGAGCTGTTTTTT